These 30 T cell receptor beta chains share one sample of origin, sequenced in a study of CD4 T cells in relation to SARS-CoV-2 and coronaviruses. TCRdb's table, derived via immunoSEQ multiplex PCR, lists solely in-frame clones and lacks some. The sample holds 35,000 to 40,000 clones, 88% seen once. Source material: memory CD4+ T cells from PBMCs. These receptors were obtained from an adult with COVID-19.

The chain employs TRBV6-1 and TRBJ2-6, with 11 bases aligning to TRBD1. After removal of 1 base from V and 3 bases from J, the junction contained 8 bases not matched to a gene. CDR3 length: 19 amino acids. From germline, CDR1 is MNHNS and CDR2 SASEGT. The CDR3 DNA follows: TGTGCCAGCAGTGAAGTATGGACAGGGGGCGTAAGTGGGGCCAACGTCCTGACTTTC. Its protein product is CASSEVWTGGVSGANVLTF.

The sample holds one count of this clone. The rearrangement joins TRBV28 to TRBJ1-1; D perhaps matches TRBD1 (5 bases). There are 11 residues in the CDR3. CDR1 is MDHEN and CDR2 is SYDVKM in the germline V gene. V dropped 7 bases and J dropped 9 bases, with 12 bases sitting between them. CDR3 sequence: CASTSGTKAFF. Written as DNA, the CDR3 is TGTGCCAGCACATCCGGGACTAAAGCTTTCTTT.

The chain links TRBV6-5 to TRBJ2-2; D not certain. The CDR3 extends over 13 amino acids. Germline V gene data show CDR1 as MNHEY and CDR2 as SVGAGI. The V end was cut by 6 bases, the J end by 0 bases, with 5 bases between. The CDR3, as DNA: TGTGCCAGCAGGGATACGAACACCGGGGAGCTGTTTTTT. Amino acid sequence: CASRDTNTGELFF.

The chain links TRBV29-1 to TRBJ2-2; D possibly corresponds to TRBD2 (7 bases). The germline V gene has CDR1 SQVTM and CDR2 ANQGSEA. V was pared by 4 bases and J by 4 bases, with 13 bases between. CDR3 length: 14 residues. The CDR3 sequence: CSVGGGPGTGELFF. The CDR3 DNA is TGCAGCGTTGGGGGGGGGCCGGGCACCGGGGAGCTGTTTTTT.

The table lists this clone with a count of one. The chain links TRBV7-2 to TRBJ1-5, with 12 nucleotides matching TRBD1. The CDR3 loop spans 17 amino acids. With 4 bases clipped from V and 1 base from J, the junction kept 5 bases outside the gene matches. CDR1 is SGHTA and CDR2 is FQGNSA in the germline V gene. The CDR3 region is CASSSGQGANSNQPQHF. CDR3 DNA sequence: TGTGCCAGCAGCTCGGGACAGGGGGCTAACAGCAATCAGCCCCAGCATTTT.

The genes are TRBV18 and TRBJ2-3; D not resolved. The CDR3 runs 14 residues. V lost 2 bases and J lost 5, with 11 bases in between. Germline V CDR1 and CDR2: KGHSH, LQKENI. CDR3 sequence (DNA): TGTGCCAGCTCACCAGGAAGGAGTCGAGATACGCAGTATTTT. Its translation is CASSPGRSRDTQYF.

The V gene is TRBV28, the J gene TRBJ2-1; the D gene is possibly TRBD2 (8 bases). Germline V gives CDR1 MDHEN, CDR2 SYDVKM. The V and J ends lost 6 bases and 1 base respectively, with 19 bases between them. This CDR3 has 17 residues. CDR3 sequence reads: CASRPNRGLGSYNEQFF. The CDR3 bases are TGTGCCAGCAGACCTAACAGGGGACTAGGATCCTACAATGAGCAGTTCTTC. The variable domain in full, completed from reference TRBV28 and TRBJ2-1, reads DVKVTQSSRYLVKRTGEKVFLECVQDMDHENMFWYRQDPGLGLRLIYFSYDVKMKEKGDIPEGYSVSREKKERFSLILESASTNQTSMYLCASRPNRGLGSYNEQFFGPGTRLTVL.

This chain connects TRBV5-5 to TRBJ2-7; D gene unclear. Germline CDR1 and CDR2: SGHKS and YYEKEE (reference sequence). Trimming took 0 bases from V and 2 from J, leaving 9 bases between them. The CDR3 spans 14 residues. The CDR3 spells CASSLEVSPYEQYF. CDR3 nucleotide sequence: TGTGCCAGCAGCTTGGAGGTGTCCCCCTACGAGCAGTACTTC. The full variable domain, its missing parts supplied by reference TRBV5-5 and TRBJ2-7, is DAGVTQSPTHLIKTRGQQVTLRCSPISGHKSVSWYQQVLGQGPQFIFQYYEKEERGRGNFPDRFSARQFPNYSSELNVNALLLGDSALYLCASSLEVSPYEQYFGPGTRLTVT.

The chain combines TRBV7-8 with TRBJ2-5; 8 bases fit TRBD1. Unmatched junction bases numbered 5, after V lost 3 bases and J lost 5 bases. Germline CDR1 reads SGHVS; CDR2 reads FQNEAQ. There are 14 residues in the CDR3. The CDR3 loop is CASSFPGDRETQYF. Here the CDR3 DNA reads TGTGCCAGCAGCTTCCCAGGGGACAGGGAGACCCAGTACTTC.

The rearrangement uses TRBV29-1 and TRBJ2-7, with D uncertain. This CDR3 contains 15 residues. Germline-derived CDR1 and CDR2 are SQVTM and ANQGSEA. Deletions cut 5 bases from V and 5 bases from J, with 22 bases between. DNA of the CDR3: TGCAGCGTTTCCGCCCGGTCCCAGCCGTGGGACGAGCAGTACTTC. This translates into CSVSARSQPWDEQYF.

The V and J genes are TRBV25-1 and TRBJ1-2; 7 nucleotides match TRBD1. The V and J ends lost 3 bases and 5 bases, in that order; junction bases with no gene match: 12. Germline-derived CDR1 and CDR2 are MGHDK and SYGVNS. This CDR3 comprises 16 residues. Here the CDR3 DNA reads TGTGCCAGCAGTGACGGACGAAGACAGGGAGCTTATGGCTACACCTTC. As protein: CASSDGRRQGAYGYTF.

The rearrangement joins TRBV5-1 to TRBJ1-2; D gene uncertain. V gave up 0 bases and J gave up 6 bases, with 9 bases separating them. The germline CDR1 and CDR2 sequences are SGHRS and YFSETQ. The CDR3 is 13 residues long. Here the CDR3 DNA reads TGCGCCAGCAGCTTGGCGGGAGTCGATGGCTACACCTTC. It specifies CASSLAGVDGYTF.

This clone has just one count. The rearrangement links TRBV7-2 to TRBJ1-5, with TRBD1 identical over 9 bases. CDR3 length: 17 amino acids. With 4 bases clipped from V and 0 bases from J, the junction kept 7 bases outside the gene matches. Germline lookup yields CDR1 SGHTA and CDR2 FQGNSA. CDR3 in DNA: TGTGCCAGCAGCTCCCGGGACAGGGCGGGTAGCAATCAGCCCCAGCATTTT. Its protein is CASSSRDRAGSNQPQHF.

The CDR3 reads CASRLEADSYEQYF. CDR3 nucleotide sequence: TGTGCCAGCAGACTAGAGGCGGATTCCTACGAGCAGTACTTC. The V and J genes are TRBV7-8 and TRBJ2-7; D is perhaps TRBD2 (5 bases). The CDR3 totals 14 residues. Germline values: CDR1 SGHVS, CDR2 FQNEAQ. V lost 6 bases to trimming and J lost 1 base, with 13 bases between them.

This clone was detected once. The gene calls are TRBV20-1 and TRBJ1-2; D gene ambiguous. The CDR3 totals 11 residues. Germline V gives CDR1 DFQATT, CDR2 SNEGSKA (reference sequence). V shed 0 bases and J shed 8 bases, with 7 bases lying between them. CDR3 in amino acids: CSARETTGYTF. The CDR3 nucleotides read TGCAGTGCTAGAGAAACCACCGGCTACACCTTC.

The chain has TRBV30 and TRBJ2-7; no definite D call. Trimming removed 4 bases from V and 7 bases from J, with 11 bases in between. This CDR3 region has 11 residues. Germline V gene data show CDR1 as GTSNPN and CDR2 as SVGIG (reference sequence). For the CDR3, the DNA is TGTGCCTGGACTCAGTTCGGTGAGCAGTACTTC. Translated: CAWTQFGEQYF. The whole variable domain, remainder taken from reference TRBV30 and TRBJ2-7, is SQTIHQWPATLVQPVGSPLSLECTVEGTSNPNLYWYRQAAGRGLQLLFYSVGIGQISSEVPQNLSASRPQDRQFILSSKKLLLSDSGFYLCAWTQFGEQYFGPGTRLTVT.

The DNA for the CDR3 is TGTGCCAGCAGTACAAACGGGTTCGTAGCTTTCTTT. Translating it yields CASSTNGFVAFF. The V call is TRBV5-6, the J call TRBJ1-1; D uncertain. The V gene's germline CDR1 is SGHDT and CDR2 YYEEEE. With 5 bases removed from V and 10 bases from J, the gap between germline ends came to 15 bases. The length of the CDR3 is 12 residues.

This clone was observed a handful of times. V is TRBV6-5 and J is TRBJ2-5; no definite D call. Looked up from germline, CDR1 is MNHEY and CDR2 is SVGAGI. The CDR3 has 14 residues. V gave up 2 bases and J gave up 5 bases, with 12 bases separating them. CDR3 coding DNA: TGTGCCAGCAGTTACAGTGGTGGCTTCGAGACCCAGTACTTC. Translated: CASSYSGGFETQYF.

V is TRBV5-4 and J is TRBJ2-5, with 9 bases aligning to TRBD1. This CDR3 spans 15 amino acids. V lost 3 bases and J lost 6; bases outside the gene matches: 9. The germline V gene has CDR1 SGHNT and CDR2 YYREEE (reference sequence). The CDR3: CASSSADRGRQTQYF. The CDR3 DNA reads as TGTGCCAGCAGCTCGGCGGACAGGGGCCGTCAGACCCAGTACTTC.

V and J are TRBV30 and TRBJ2-2; TRBD1 matches at 9 bases. V was clipped by 7 bases and J by 4 bases; unmatched bases: 19. In germline, CDR1 is GTSNPN, CDR2 SVGIG (reference sequence). The CDR3 extends over 18 amino acids. The CDR3 DNA follows: TGTGCCTACCCAACCCTCGACAGGGGGAGAGGGGCCACCGGGGAGCTGTTTTTT. Residues: CAYPTLDRGRGATGELFF.

This chain joins TRBV5-1 and TRBJ1-2; maybe TRBD1 (6 bases). Germline lookup yields CDR1 SGHRS and CDR2 YFSETQ. This CDR3 has 14 residues. Trimming shortened V by 4 bases and J by 4 bases, and 14 bases separated the two germline ends. The CDR3 region has the DNA TGCGCCAGCAGCCCACAGGGCAGCCTCTATGGCTACACCTTC. This sequence encodes CASSPQGSLYGYTF.

This clone was counted a single time. The chain recombines TRBV5-1 with TRBJ2-7, with 9 bases lining up with TRBD1. This CDR3 region has 16 residues. Germline CDR1 SGHRS, CDR2 YFSETQ. The ends lost 4 bases at V and 2 bases at J; junction bases unmatched: 10. CDR3 sequence: CASSLAGQGSAYEQYF. CDR3 DNA: TGCGCCAGCAGCCTGGCCGGACAGGGGAGTGCCTACGAGCAGTACTTC.

The chain employs TRBV5-1 and TRBJ2-3, with D uncertain. This CDR3 region has 14 residues. Deletions cut 2 bases from V and 0 bases from J, with 7 bases between. Germline values: CDR1 SGHRS, CDR2 YFSETQ. This CDR3 reads CASSFGQSTDTQYF. CDR3 bases: TGCGCCAGCAGCTTCGGGCAAAGCACAGATACGCAGTATTTT.

This clone was recorded once. The chain couples TRBV6-2 or TRBV6-3 to TRBJ1-1; the match to TRBD1 covers 8 bases. Losses at the gene ends were 2 bases for V and 5 bases for J; bases not matched to a gene: 4. CDR3 length equals 14 residues. CDR1 and CDR2 (germline): MNHEY, SVGEGT. In nucleotides, the CDR3 is TGTGCCAGCAGTTACGGTACAGGGGGAACTGAAGCTTTCTTT. Translated, it gives CASSYGTGGTEAFF.

J is TRBJ2-7 and V is TRBV5-1, with TRBD2 identical over 8 bases. This CDR3 has 16 amino acids. Looked up from germline, CDR1 is SGHRS and CDR2 is YFSETQ. V was clipped by 4 bases and J by 4 bases; unmatched bases: 13. This chain's CDR3 is CASSPRAGSGEYEQYF. The CDR3 DNA follows: TGCGCCAGCAGCCCCCGAGCCGGTAGCGGGGAGTACGAGCAGTACTTC.

This clone was observed a single time. The chain combines TRBV4-1 with TRBJ2-2; D not resolved. Germline CDR1 and CDR2: MGHRA and YSYEKL. CDR3 length: 14 amino acids. V gave up 0 bases and J gave up 2 bases, with 4 bases separating them. This chain's CDR3 is CASSQEPNTGELFF. The CDR3 DNA reads TGCGCCAGCAGCCAAGAACCTAACACCGGGGAGCTGTTTTTT.

This clone has only a few counts. In DNA, the CDR3 is TGTGCCAGCAGCAACTCTCCGGAGCGGGGGGTAATCTACAATGAGCAGTTCTTC. Its translation: CASSNSPERGVIYNEQFF. This chain uses TRBV11-3 with TRBJ2-1, with 9 positions matching TRBD2. V lost 5 bases and J lost 3; bases outside the gene matches: 14. The CDR3 spans 18 residues. CDR1 and CDR2 from the germline V gene are SGHNT and YENEEA.

CDR3 DNA: TGTGCCAGCAGTTCCCCAGGACGGGACTCCTACGAGCAGTACTTC. Its translation is CASSSPGRDSYEQYF. This chain joins TRBV6-1 and TRBJ2-7, with a weak D call TRBD2 (5 bases). CDR1 is MNHNS and CDR2 is SASEGT in the germline V gene. The CDR3 is 15 amino acids. V lost 5 bases to trimming and J lost 0 bases, with 14 bases between them.

V and J are TRBV7-9 and TRBJ2-5; no reliable D call. This CDR3 is built from 13 residues. The germline V and J ends were trimmed by 6 bases and 5 bases, with 13 bases remaining between them. Per the germline V gene, CDR1 is SEHNR and CDR2 is FQNEAQ (reference sequence). CDR3 sequence (DNA): TGTGCCAGCAGTAAGCGCCTCGGGGAGACCCAGTACTTC. It encodes CASSKRLGETQYF.

There are a few counts of this clone. The chain combines TRBV6-5 with TRBJ2-5; perhaps TRBD1 as D (8 bases). There are 15 residues in the CDR3. Trimming removed 6 bases from V and 0 bases from J, with 14 bases in between. Per germline, CDR1 MNHEY and CDR2 SVGAGI. The CDR3 loop reads CASRQQGGYQETQYF. The CDR3 nucleotides read TGTGCCAGCAGGCAACAGGGGGGGTACCAAGAGACCCAGTACTTC.